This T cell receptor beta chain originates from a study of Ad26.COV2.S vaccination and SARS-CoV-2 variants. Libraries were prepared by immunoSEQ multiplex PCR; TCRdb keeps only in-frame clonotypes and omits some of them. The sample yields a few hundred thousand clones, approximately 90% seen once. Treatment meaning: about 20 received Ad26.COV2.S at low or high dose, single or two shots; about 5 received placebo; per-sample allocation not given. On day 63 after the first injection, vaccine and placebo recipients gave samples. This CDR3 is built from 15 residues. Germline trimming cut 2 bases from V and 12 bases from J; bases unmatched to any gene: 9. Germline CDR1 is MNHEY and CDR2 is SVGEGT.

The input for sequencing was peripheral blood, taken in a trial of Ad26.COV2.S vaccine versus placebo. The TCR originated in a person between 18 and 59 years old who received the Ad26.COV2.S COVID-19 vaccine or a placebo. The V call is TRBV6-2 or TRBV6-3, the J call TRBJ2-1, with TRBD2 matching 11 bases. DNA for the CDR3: TGTGCCAGCAGTTACAGGTCGGGACTAGCGGAGACGCAGTTCTTC. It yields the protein CASSYRSGLAETQFF.